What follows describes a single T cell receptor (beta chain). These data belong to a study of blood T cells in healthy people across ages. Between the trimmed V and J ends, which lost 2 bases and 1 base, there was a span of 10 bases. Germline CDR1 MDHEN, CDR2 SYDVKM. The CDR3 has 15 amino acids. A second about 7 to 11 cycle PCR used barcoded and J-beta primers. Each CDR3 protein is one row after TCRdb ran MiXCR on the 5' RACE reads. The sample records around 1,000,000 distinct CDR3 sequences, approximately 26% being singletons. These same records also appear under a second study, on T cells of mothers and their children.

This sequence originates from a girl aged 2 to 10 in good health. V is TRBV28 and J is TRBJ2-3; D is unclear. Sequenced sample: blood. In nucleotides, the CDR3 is TGTGCCAGCAGTTTACCCCTAATCGGCACAGATACGCAGTATTTT. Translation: CASSLPLIGTDTQYF.